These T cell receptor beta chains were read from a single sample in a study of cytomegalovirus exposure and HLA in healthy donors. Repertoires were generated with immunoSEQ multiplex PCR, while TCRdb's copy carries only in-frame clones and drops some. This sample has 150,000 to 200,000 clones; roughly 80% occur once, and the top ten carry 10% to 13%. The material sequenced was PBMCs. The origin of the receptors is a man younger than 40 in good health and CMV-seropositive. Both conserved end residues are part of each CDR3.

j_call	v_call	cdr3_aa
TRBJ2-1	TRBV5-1	CASSSTSQSSYNEQFF
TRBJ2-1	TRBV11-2	CASSASSGTYNEQFF
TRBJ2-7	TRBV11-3	CASSLAFGEQYF
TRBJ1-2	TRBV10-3	CAIRVPGQGLTYGYTF
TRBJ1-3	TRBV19	CASNTGNSGNTIYF
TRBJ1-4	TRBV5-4	CASSLVGAREKLFF
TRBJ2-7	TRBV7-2	CASSLVFSRGGNHEQYF
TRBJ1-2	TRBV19	CASSIGYTEGYGYTF
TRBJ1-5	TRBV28	CASRYFDREGQPQHF
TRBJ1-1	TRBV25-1	CASSEGRGMNTEAFF
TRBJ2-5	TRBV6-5	CASSSWEDHQETQYF
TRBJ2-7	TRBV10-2	CASSESDSPVSYEQYF
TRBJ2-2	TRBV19	CASSTKSRGNTGELFF
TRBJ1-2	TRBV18	CASSPGQVYGYTF
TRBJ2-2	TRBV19	CASSIGQGVDGELFF
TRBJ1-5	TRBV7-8	CASSLDSALNNQPQHF
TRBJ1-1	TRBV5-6	CASSAGLLNTEAFF
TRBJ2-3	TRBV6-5	CASSYSVSGRGDTQYF
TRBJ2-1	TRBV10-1	CASSAGNNEQFF
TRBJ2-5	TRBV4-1	CASSQRSGTSRQETQYF
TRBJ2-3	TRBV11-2	CASSLDPTSAFTDTQYF
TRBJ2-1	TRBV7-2	CASSRLAGGFDEQFF
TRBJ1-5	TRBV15	CATSRDSPGGNQPQHF
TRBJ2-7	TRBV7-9	CASSPRDYEQYF
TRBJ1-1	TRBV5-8	CASSRKGGNTEAFF
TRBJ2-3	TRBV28	CASSPGGGRARTDTQYF
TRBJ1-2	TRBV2	CAGSGQANYGYTF
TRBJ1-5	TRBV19	CASSKGQSNQPQHF
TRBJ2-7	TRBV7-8	CASSRTGTVPYEQYF
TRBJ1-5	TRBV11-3	CASSLWGYQPQHF
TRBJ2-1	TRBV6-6	CASTQGRVPSYNEQFF
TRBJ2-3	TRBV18	CASSPVRGPTDTQYF
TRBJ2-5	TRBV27	CASSLGQREGQETQYF
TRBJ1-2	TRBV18	CASSDRGPLDYGYTF
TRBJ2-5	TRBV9	CASSPGTGGGLETQYF
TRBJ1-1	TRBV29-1	CSVGQPNTEAFF
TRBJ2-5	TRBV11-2	CASSLEAGLYQETQYF
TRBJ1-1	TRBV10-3	CAIRNRVDTEAFF
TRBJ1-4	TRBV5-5	CASSFDVTGINNEKLFF
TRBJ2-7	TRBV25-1	CASSATVEGVNEQYF
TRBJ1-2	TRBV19	CASSILAGLRSYYGYTF
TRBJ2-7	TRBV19	CATQPGTGAYEQYF
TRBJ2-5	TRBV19	CASSIGRQGEETQYF
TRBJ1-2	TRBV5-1	CASRGGMVDYGYTF
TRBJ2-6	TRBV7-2	CASSHSTGGEVSGANVLTF
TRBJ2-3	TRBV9	CASSVALAGGTDTQYF
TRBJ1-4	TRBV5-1	CASSLQGTTNEKLFF
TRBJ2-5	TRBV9	CASSGNRAETQYF
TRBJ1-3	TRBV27	CASSFRQGAENTIYF
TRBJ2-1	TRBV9	CASSVVPYNEQFF
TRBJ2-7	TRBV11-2	CASSPSGREQYF
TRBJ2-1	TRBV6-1	CASRTSGGYNEQFF